One sample yielded the 11 T cell receptor beta chains listed below, sequenced in a study of blood T cell repertoires in COVID-19. The repertoire was sequenced with immunoSEQ multiplex PCR; TCRdb's copy has only in-frame clones and lacks some. Of around 270,000 clones in the sample, roughly 84% were seen once. Sequencing was performed on peripheral blood. The receptor set was obtained from a woman between 40 and 50 years old who had recovered from COVID-19.

V usage is TRBV5-1 and J usage is TRBJ2-3; D is ambiguous. The CDR3 spans 16 residues. The V end lost 0 bases, the J end lost 1 base, and 12 bases lay between the germline ends. Germline V gene sequence: CDR1 SGHRS, CDR2 YFSETQ. DNA of the CDR3: TGCGCCAGCAGCTTGGCCGGTTCTTACGGCACAGATACGCAGTATTTT. Encoded protein: CASSLAGSYGTDTQYF. The full variable domain, in which reference TRBV5-1 and TRBJ2-3 provide the parts outside the CDR3, is KAGVTQTPRYLIKTRGQQVTLSCSPISGHRSVSWYQQTPGQGLQFLFEYFSETQRNKGNFPGRFSGRQFSNSRSEMNVSTLELGDSALYLCASSLAGSYGTDTQYFGPGTRLTVL.

This clone was recorded at least ten times. V usage is TRBV2 and J usage is TRBJ1-2, with D tentatively TRBD1 (6 bases). The germline V gene encodes CDR1 SNHLY and CDR2 FYNNEI. The V end was cut by 4 bases, the J end by 5 bases, with 11 bases between. The CDR3 is 13 residues long. For the CDR3, the DNA is TGTGCCAGCAGTGCCACACAGGGTTATGGCTACACCTTC. Its translation: CASSATQGYGYTF.

A note on this clone: The junction and the germline gene differ at one end; a read error may be behind it. This chain connects TRBV2 to TRBJ2-4, with a possible D match to TRBD2 (6 bases). The germline gives CDR1 SNHLY, CDR2 FYNNEI. This CDR3 has 15 residues. The CDR3 nucleotides are TGTGCCAGCAGTGAAGCGCTTCAGTACGGGGGATGGAGGGGCTTC. This sequence encodes CASSEALQYGGWRGF.

V is TRBV5-5 and J is TRBJ2-7, with D possibly matching TRBD2 (5 bases). Trimming removed 0 bases at V and 3 bases at J, with 13 bases between. Germline CDR1 and CDR2: SGHKS and YYEKEE (reference sequence). CDR3 length: 15 residues. CDR3 in amino acids: CASSLDFGVFYEQYF. The CDR3 coding sequence is TGTGCCAGCAGCTTGGATTTCGGGGTCTTCTACGAGCAGTACTTC.

This chain uses TRBV28 with TRBJ1-2; D not certain. Germline V gene lookup returns CDR1 MDHEN and CDR2 SYDVKM. The V gene lost 5 bases and the J gene lost 0 bases, with 7 bases spanning the gap. This CDR3 is 13 amino acids long. The CDR3 sequence: CASSATSNYGYTF. The CDR3 DNA reads as TGTGCCAGCAGTGCCACATCTAACTATGGCTACACCTTC.

This sequence joins TRBV9 and TRBJ2-4, with TRBD2 matching over 7 bases. CDR3 size: 17 residues. Unmatched junction bases numbered 14, after V lost 4 bases and J lost 4 bases. CDR1 SGDLS and CDR2 YYNGEE come from the germline V gene. CDR3 DNA: TGTGCCAGCAGCCCCCGGTTAGCGGCGGGGGAGAAAAACATTCAGTACTTC. It yields the protein CASSPRLAAGEKNIQYF.

The chain recombines TRBV6-6 with TRBJ1-2, with a weak D call TRBD1 (6 bases). Germline CDR1 MNHNY, CDR2 SVGAGI (reference sequence). This CDR3 region has 19 residues. Between the trimmed V and J ends, which lost 5 bases and 1 base, there was a span of 26 bases. In nucleotides, the CDR3 is TGTGCCAGCAGTCACCTCTCGAGGGACATTCGTGGACTTAACTATGGCTACACCTTC. Protein product: CASSHLSRDIRGLNYGYTF.

The chain recombines TRBV7-2 with TRBJ2-1; a weak D match, TRBD2 (5 bases). Germline values: CDR1 SGHTA, CDR2 FQGNSA. With 2 bases removed from V and 0 bases from J, the gap between germline ends came to 11 bases. The CDR3 totals 16 residues. The CDR3 DNA sequence: TGTGCCAGCAGCTTATTGGGGAGCTACTCCTACAATGAGCAGTTCTTC. Translating gives CASSLLGSYSYNEQFF.

The chain joins TRBV11-3 to TRBJ1-1, with 8 bases fitting TRBD1. V shed 5 bases and J 6 bases; nucleotides not matched to a gene: 23. Per germline, CDR1 SGHNT and CDR2 YENEEA. There are 19 residues in the CDR3. CDR3 in amino acids: CASSPGSGGYTWERAEAFF. CDR3 bases: TGTGCCAGCAGCCCCGGGTCAGGGGGCTACACTTGGGAACGCGCTGAAGCTTTCTTT.

This chain uses TRBV11-3 with TRBJ2-3; TRBD2 agrees at 9 bases. The CDR3 has 13 amino acids. Losses at the gene ends were 3 bases for V and 6 bases for J; bases not matched to a gene: 1. Germline V lookup: CDR1 SGHNT, CDR2 YENEEA. CDR3 in DNA: TGTGCCAGCAGCTTCGCGGGGGGGGATACGCAGTATTTT. Protein: CASSFAGGDTQYF.

The chain uses TRBV9 and TRBJ2-1, with a possible D match to TRBD1 (6 bases). V was shortened by 3 bases and J by 9 bases, with 16 bases between the two germline ends. The germline gives CDR1 SGDLS, CDR2 YYNGEE. The CDR3 has 14 amino acids. CDR3 amino acids: CASSERTQTGEQFF. In DNA form, the CDR3 reads TGTGCCAGCAGCGAGAGGACACAGACAGGTGAGCAGTTCTTC.